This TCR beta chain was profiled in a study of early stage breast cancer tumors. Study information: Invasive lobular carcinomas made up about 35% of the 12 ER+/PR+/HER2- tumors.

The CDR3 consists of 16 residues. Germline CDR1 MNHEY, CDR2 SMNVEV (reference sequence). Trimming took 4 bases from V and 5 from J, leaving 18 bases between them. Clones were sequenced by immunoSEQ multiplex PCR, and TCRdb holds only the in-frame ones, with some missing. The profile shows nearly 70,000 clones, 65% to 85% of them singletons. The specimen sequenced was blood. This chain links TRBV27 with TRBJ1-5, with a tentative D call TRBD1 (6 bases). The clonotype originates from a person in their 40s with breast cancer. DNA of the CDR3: TGTGCCAGCAGTTCCCTCAGGGGCGCGGGGGATCAGCCCCAGCATTTT. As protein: CASSSLRGAGDQPQHF.